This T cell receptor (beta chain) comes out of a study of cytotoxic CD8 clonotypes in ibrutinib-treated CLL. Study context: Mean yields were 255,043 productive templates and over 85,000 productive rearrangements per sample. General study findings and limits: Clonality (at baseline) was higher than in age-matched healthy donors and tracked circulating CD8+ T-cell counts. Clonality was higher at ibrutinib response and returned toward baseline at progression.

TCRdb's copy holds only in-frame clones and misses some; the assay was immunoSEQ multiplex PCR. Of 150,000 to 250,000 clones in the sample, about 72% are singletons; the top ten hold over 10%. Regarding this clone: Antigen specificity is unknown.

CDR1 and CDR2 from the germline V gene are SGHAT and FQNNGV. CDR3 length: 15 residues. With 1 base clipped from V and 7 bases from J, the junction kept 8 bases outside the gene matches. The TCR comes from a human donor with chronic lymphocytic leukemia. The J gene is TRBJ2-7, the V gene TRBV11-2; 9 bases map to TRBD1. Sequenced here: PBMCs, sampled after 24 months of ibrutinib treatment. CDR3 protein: CASSLVQGAPGEQYF. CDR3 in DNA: TGTGCCAGCAGCTTAGTACAGGGGGCGCCTGGTGAGCAGTACTTC.